This TCR beta chain was recovered during a study of blood T cell repertoires in COVID-19. Study background: There were acute and convalescent COVID-19 samples, and they came from the United States, Italy and Spain. PBMCs, B-cell-depleted T cells, or T cells were the source of the cDNA or gDNA that made up the material.

Per the study methods: Amplification of reference gene primers was used by the study to estimate nucleated cell counts. Measured with immunoSEQ multiplex PCR; TCRdb has only the in-frame clones, and not every one. V, J and clone size reflect that table, while D and trimming were determined from the DNA. This table holds about 120,000 clones, nearly 90% found once. The CDR3 sequence is 13 residues long. Trimming removed 2 bases from V and 5 bases from J, with 13 bases in between. Germline CDR1 and CDR2: GTSNPN and SVGIG (reference sequence). Seattle patients were enrolled while actively infected and followed longitudinally.

The specimen was peripheral blood. The clonotype was recovered from a woman aged 55-69 years with COVID-19, enrolled during active disease. The chain joins TRBV30 to TRBJ2-7; no firm D call. In DNA form, the CDR3 reads TGTGCCTGGAGTAGACCCGTCGCGGACGAGCAGTACTTC. Protein: CAWSRPVADEQYF.